Presented here are 8 T cell receptor beta chains from one specimen sequenced in a study of blood T cell repertoires in COVID-19. Generated by immunoSEQ multiplex PCR, the TCRdb table keeps only in-frame clones and is missing some. The table shows 200,000 to 300,000 clones, with roughly nine tenths occurring only once. Sequencing input: PBMCs or T cells enriched from blood (not recorded which). These receptors were collected from a woman aged 30 to 39 with acute COVID-19.

V and J are TRBV19 and TRBJ1-4; D is uncertain. Germline V lookup: CDR1 LNHDA, CDR2 SQIVND (reference sequence). The CDR3 is made up of 15 amino acids. Trimming left V 10 bases short and J 0 bases short, with 15 bases between. This chain's CDR3 is CATQSGFATNEKLFF. CDR3 DNA: TGTGCCACCCAGAGCGGATTCGCAACTAATGAAAAACTGTTTTTT.

This sequence joins TRBV7-9 and TRBJ2-2; 8 nucleotides agree with TRBD1. The length of the CDR3 is 15 residues. CDR1 and CDR2 from the germline V gene are SEHNR and FQNEAQ (reference sequence). J gave up 4 bases and V 3 bases, and 4 bases lay outside the gene matches. The CDR3 reads CASSLTGDFTGELFF. CDR3 in DNA: TGTGCCAGCAGCTTGACAGGGGACTTCACCGGGGAGCTGTTTTTT.

The J gene is TRBJ2-7, the V gene TRBV7-6; TRBD1 agrees at 9 bases. Unmatched junction bases numbered 10, after V lost 5 bases and J lost 5 bases. CDR1 is SGHVS and CDR2 is FNYEAQ in the germline V gene. The CDR3 is made up of 15 amino acids. The CDR3 spells CASSTTGTGRHEQYF. Here the CDR3 DNA reads TGTGCCAGCAGCACTACCGGGACAGGGCGGCACGAGCAGTACTTC.

This rearrangement joins TRBV18 to TRBJ1-2, with a tentative D call TRBD1 (6 bases). Germline lookup yields CDR1 KGHSH and CDR2 LQKENI. The CDR3 loop spans 15 amino acids. V lost 3 bases and J 2 bases, leaving 13 bases between the germline ends. The CDR3 DNA follows: TGTGCCAGCTCACCCCGGGACACATTAAACTATGGCTACACCTTC. As protein: CASSPRDTLNYGYTF.

The genes are TRBV2 and TRBJ2-3; 7 bases line up with TRBD2. Looked up from germline, CDR1 is SNHLY and CDR2 is FYNNEI. CDR3 length equals 15 residues. V lost 8 bases to trimming and J lost 0 bases; unmatched junction nucleotides: 8. The CDR3 coding sequence is TGTGCCAGCGGGGAGGGCAGAGAGAGCACAGATACGCAGTATTTT. Translated: CASGEGRESTDTQYF.

The rearrangement links TRBV5-8 to TRBJ2-1; D gene ambiguous. The V gene's germline CDR1 is SGHTS and CDR2 YDEGEE. This CDR3 is built from 14 residues. Deletions cut 0 bases from V and 7 bases from J, with 11 bases between. The CDR3 sequence: CASSLAVERNEQFF. CDR3 sequence (DNA): TGTGCCAGCAGCTTGGCCGTCGAACGGAATGAGCAGTTCTTC.

This chain joins TRBV7-8 and TRBJ1-3; tentative D call: TRBD1 (6 bases). This CDR3 contains 14 residues. Trimming took 5 bases from V and 0 from J, leaving 8 bases between them. Germline lookup yields CDR1 SGHVS and CDR2 FQNEAQ. Written as DNA, the CDR3 is TGTGCCAGCAGCGCGGACAGCTCTGGAAACACCATATATTTT. Its protein product is CASSADSSGNTIYF.

This chain connects TRBV5-1 to TRBJ2-2; a possible D gene is TRBD1 (6 bases). Trimming shortened V by 1 base and J by 6 bases, and 19 bases separated the two germline ends. From germline, CDR1 is SGHRS and CDR2 YFSETQ. The CDR3 totals 17 residues. CDR3 protein: CASSLLPGATGSGELFF. DNA of the CDR3: TGCGCCAGCAGCTTGCTTCCAGGGGCTACGGGATCCGGGGAGCTGTTTTTT. Combining the CDR3 with reference TRBV5-1 and TRBJ2-2 gives the whole variable domain KAGVTQTPRYLIKTRGQQVTLSCSPISGHRSVSWYQQTPGQGLQFLFEYFSETQRNKGNFPGRFSGRQFSNSRSEMNVSTLELGDSALYLCASSLLPGATGSGELFFGEGSRLTVL.